This is a list of T cell receptor beta chains from one sample in a study of T cell clonotyping in hematopoietic cell transplantation. Sequenced by immunoSEQ multiplex PCR; TCRdb stores in-frame clones only, minus some. The table records approximately 16,000 clones, 70% to 90% of them present only once. The sample comprised peripheral blood mononuclear cells. The source of these receptors is a woman between 40 and 50 years old in good health. Some clones in this sample may be carry-over from other donors' samples. The CDR3 runs from the conserved cysteine through the conserved F or W. D genes are given only for firm matches. Only some rows state a clone size, as once, few, many or a class for expanded clones.

length,V,J,D,size,CDR3,DNA
14,TRBV28,TRBJ2-5,TRBD2,NA,CASSLRGWGETQYF,TGTGCCAGCAGTTTGCGGGGGTGGGGAGAGACCCAGTACTTC
13,TRBV6-5,TRBJ2-3,TRBD2,NA,CASKASGTDTQYF,TGTGCCAGCAAGGCTAGCGGGACAGATACGCAGTATTTT
16,TRBV11-2,TRBJ1-2,TRBD1,NA,CASSPGTGGYNYGYTF,TGTGCCAGCAGCCCCGGGACAGGGGGCTATAACTATGGCTACACCTTC
16,TRBV4-3,TRBJ1-2,TRBD1,NA,CASSQDFGGQGGGYTF,TGCGCCAGCAGCCAAGATTTTGGCGGACAGGGAGGTGGCTACACCTTC
11,TRBV7-2,TRBJ2-7,NA,NA,CASSLRYEQYF,TGTGCCAGCAGCTTAAGGTACGAGCAGTACTTC
15,TRBV28,TRBJ2-7,TRBD2,NA,CASSSSLAGGYEQYF,TGTGCCAGCAGTTCCTCACTAGCGGGAGGATACGAGCAGTACTTC
16,TRBV28,TRBJ1-4,NA,NA,CASSPLDPTTNEKLFF,TGTGCCAGCAGTCCTCTCGACCCAACAACTAATGAAAAACTGTTTTTT
15,TRBV19,TRBJ2-5,NA,NA,CASSAGALGGETQYF,TGTGCCAGTAGCGCCGGGGCCCTCGGAGGAGAGACCCAGTACTTC
14,TRBV25-1,TRBJ1-5,NA,NA,CASSESGVGQPQHF,TGTGCCAGCAGTGAATCGGGGGTTGGTCAGCCCCAGCATTTT
14,TRBV4-3,TRBJ1-1,TRBD1,NA,CASSPGGKGTEAFF,TGCGCCAGCAGCCCAGGGGGTAAGGGGACTGAAGCTTTCTTT
17,TRBV7-8,TRBJ2-7,NA,NA,CASSPQRGRTLTYEQYF,TGTGCCAGCAGCCCACAGCGCGGCAGAACCCTTACCTACGAGCAGTACTTC
11,TRBV7-2,TRBJ2-1,NA,NA,CASSLSVKQFF,TGTGCCAGCAGCTTAAGCGTGAAGCAGTTCTTC
15,TRBV5-1,TRBJ2-7,NA,NA,CASSLVGDLYDEQYF,TGCGCCAGCAGCTTGGTTGGGGACCTGTACGACGAGCAGTACTTC
15,TRBV11-2,TRBJ1-3,TRBD1,NA,CASSLGPTGGNTIYF,TGTGCCAGCAGCTTAGGGCCGACAGGGGGAAACACCATATATTTT
14,TRBV2,TRBJ1-5,TRBD1,few,CASSDDRGDQPQHF,TGTGCCAGCAGTGATGACAGGGGGGATCAGCCCCAGCATTTT
10,TRBV29-1,TRBJ1-2,NA,few,CSVEGYGYTF,TGCAGCGTTGAAGGTTATGGCTACACCTTC
19,TRBV4-2,TRBJ1-3,NA,NA,CASSQEIAFSYGEGNTIYF,TGTGCCAGCAGCCAAGAAATCGCTTTTTCATACGGCGAAGGAAACACCATATATTTT
14,TRBV7-6,TRBJ2-1,NA,NA,CASSPEGQYNEQFF,TGTGCCAGCAGCCCCGAAGGACAGTACAATGAGCAGTTCTTC
13,TRBV28,TRBJ2-7,NA,NA,CASILRGQVEQYF,TGTGCCAGCATCCTACGGGGCCAGGTGGAGCAGTACTTC
12,TRBV29-1,TRBJ2-7,TRBD1,NA,CSVLKGGDEQYF,TGCAGCGTTTTAAAAGGGGGCGACGAGCAGTACTTC
14,TRBV19,TRBJ2-4,NA,NA,CASSNPGDKNIQYF,TGTGCCAGTAGTAACCCGGGAGACAAAAACATTCAGTACTTC
13,TRBV7-2,TRBJ1-4,NA,NA,CASSLATNEKLFF,TGTGCCAGCAGCTTAGCGACTAATGAAAAACTGTTTTTT
16,TRBV4-2,TRBJ1-4,NA,NA,CASSQTQGATNEKLFF,TGTGCCAGCAGCCAGACCCAAGGGGCAACTAATGAAAAACTGTTTTTT
13,TRBV6-5,TRBJ2-2,NA,NA,CASSYVNTGELFF,TGTGCCAGCAGTTACGTGAACACCGGGGAGCTGTTTTTT
14,TRBV6-5,TRBJ1-5,NA,NA,CASSYGAGNQPQHF,TGTGCCAGCAGTTACGGGGCAGGGAATCAGCCCCAGCATTTT
18,TRBV14,TRBJ1-2,TRBD1,NA,CASSQDTTGTGEEYGYTF,TGTGCCAGTAGCCAAGACACAACGGGGACAGGGGAGGAATATGGCTACACCTTC
15,TRBV6-5,TRBJ2-1,NA,NA,CASSYNGGSYNEQFF,TGTGCCAGCAGTTACAACGGGGGCTCCTACAATGAGCAGTTCTTC
15,TRBV9,TRBJ2-1,NA,once,CASSSREFSIGEQFF,TGTGCCAGCAGCTCCAGGGAGTTCTCTATCGGTGAGCAGTTCTTC
13,TRBV19,TRBJ2-7,TRBD1,NA,CASSVTGAHEQYF,TGTGCCAGTAGTGTCACAGGGGCCCACGAGCAGTACTTC
15,TRBV5-1,TRBJ2-5,NA,NA,CASNLGGTIGETQYF,TGCGCCAGCAACCTAGGGGGGACTATAGGAGAGACCCAGTACTTC
15,TRBV7-3,TRBJ2-2,NA,NA,CASSLGAANTGELFF,TGTGCCAGCAGCTTAGGGGCGGCAAACACCGGGGAGCTGTTTTTT
12,TRBV30,TRBJ1-1,NA,NA,CAWGQANTEAFF,TGTGCCTGGGGCCAGGCGAACACTGAAGCTTTCTTT
13,TRBV19,TRBJ2-7,NA,NA,CASSGPGYYEQYF,TGTGCCAGTAGTGGCCCCGGTTACTACGAGCAGTACTTC
17,TRBV11-2,TRBJ2-3,TRBD2,NA,CASSLSFGSGGVDTQYF,TGTGCCAGCAGCCTAAGCTTCGGATCGGGAGGGGTAGATACGCAGTATTTT
16,TRBV5-1,TRBJ2-7,TRBD2,NA,CASSLQSGGAVFEQYF,TGCGCCAGCAGCTTGCAGAGCGGGGGGGCCGTATTCGAGCAGTACTTC
13,TRBV5-1,TRBJ1-4,NA,once,CASSPGSNEKLFF,TGCGCCAGCAGCCCCGGGAGTAATGAAAAACTGTTTTTT
12,TRBV9,TRBJ2-1,NA,NA,CASSAQLGVQFF,TGTGCCAGCAGCGCCCAACTGGGGGTGCAGTTCTTC
13,TRBV19,TRBJ1-1,TRBD1,once,CASSRDSQTEAFF,TGTGCCAGTAGCCGGGACAGTCAAACTGAAGCTTTCTTT
15,TRBV5-1,TRBJ2-1,TRBD1,NA,CASSPGQSDGNEQFF,TGCGCCAGCAGTCCGGGACAGTCAGACGGGAATGAGCAGTTCTTC
16,TRBV4-1,TRBJ1-1,TRBD1,NA,CASSQDRGVLNTEAFF,TGCGCCAGCAGCCAAGACAGGGGGGTGCTAAACACTGAAGCTTTCTTT
17,TRBV7-9,TRBJ2-5,TRBD1,NA,CASCSLKQGNGQETQYF,TGTGCCAGCTGTTCCCTTAAACAGGGGAATGGGCAAGAGACCCAGTACTTC
15,TRBV2,TRBJ2-7,NA,NA,CASRKGQLTTYEQYF,TGTGCCAGCAGGAAGGGGCAGCTAACCACCTACGAGCAGTACTTC
16,TRBV5-1,TRBJ2-5,TRBD1,NA,CASSGGPLQGQETQYF,TGCGCCAGCAGCGGGGGACCCCTACAGGGGCAAGAGACCCAGTACTTC
11,TRBV6-5,TRBJ2-1,NA,NA,CASRSLNEQFF,TGTGCCAGCAGGTCCCTCAATGAGCAGTTCTTC
15,TRBV30,TRBJ2-3,NA,NA,CAWTRGGEGTDTQYF,TGTGCCTGGACTCGTGGGGGAGAGGGCACAGATACGCAGTATTTT
12,TRBV9,TRBJ2-2,NA,NA,CASTRAAGELFF,TGTGCCAGCACCAGGGCGGCCGGGGAGCTGTTTTTT
12,TRBV30,TRBJ1-2,NA,NA,CAWSGGNGGYTF,TGTGCCTGGAGTGGTGGGAATGGCGGCTACACCTTC
13,TRBV19,TRBJ1-5,NA,NA,CASSVQGIQPQHF,TGTGCCAGTAGTGTTCAGGGGATACAGCCCCAGCATTTT
13,TRBV7-6,TRBJ2-7,NA,once,CASSPRLVSEQYF,TGTGCCAGCAGTCCACGACTAGTCTCCGAGCAGTACTTC
15,TRBV6-1,TRBJ2-7,NA,NA,CASTFKGLGSYEQYF,TGTGCCAGCACTTTTAAGGGGCTAGGCTCCTACGAGCAGTACTTC
15,TRBV6-5,TRBJ1-5,TRBD1,NA,CASSPGTGANQPQHF,TGTGCCAGCAGCCCCGGGACAGGGGCTAATCAGCCCCAGCATTTT
15,TRBV5-1,TRBJ1-4,TRBD1,NA,CASKDQGGSNEKLFF,TGCGCCAGCAAGGATCAGGGGGGGTCTAATGAAAAACTGTTTTTT
15,TRBV28,TRBJ2-7,NA,NA,CASSETRTLYYEQYF,TGTGCCAGCAGCGAAACCCGGACACTTTACTACGAGCAGTACTTC
15,TRBV7-6,TRBJ1-3,TRBD1,once,CASSGDRDSRDTIYF,TGTGCCAGCAGCGGGGACCGGGACAGTCGGGACACCATATATTTT